This T cell receptor beta chain was captured by sequencing in a study of beta chain features in type 1 diabetes. Every isolated RNA sample was fully reverse transcribed, so sequencing captured expressed TCRB transcripts. The table came from immunoSEQ multiplex PCR; TCRdb's copy has only in-frame clones and leaves some out. The data show some 230,000 clones, with over 9.5% seen just once and around 0.031% held by the top ten. For this clone: Its cognate antigen is unknown.

Study-wide results and caveats: Insertions at VDJ junctions were less frequent in type 1 diabetes patients. These patients also deleted more nucleotides at the same junctions.

This CDR3 is 14 amino acids long. Trimming stripped 5 bases from V and 2 bases from J, with 11 bases between. From germline, CDR1 is LNHDA and CDR2 SQIVND (reference sequence). The clonotype comes from a woman between 18 and 29 years old in good health. The material sequenced was naive CD4+ T cells from blood. V and J are TRBV19 and TRBJ2-3; tentative D call: TRBD2 (5 bases). The CDR3 loop reads CASSVGLHTDTQYF. As DNA, the CDR3 is TGTGCCAGTAGTGTCGGACTCCACACAGATACGCAGTATTTT.